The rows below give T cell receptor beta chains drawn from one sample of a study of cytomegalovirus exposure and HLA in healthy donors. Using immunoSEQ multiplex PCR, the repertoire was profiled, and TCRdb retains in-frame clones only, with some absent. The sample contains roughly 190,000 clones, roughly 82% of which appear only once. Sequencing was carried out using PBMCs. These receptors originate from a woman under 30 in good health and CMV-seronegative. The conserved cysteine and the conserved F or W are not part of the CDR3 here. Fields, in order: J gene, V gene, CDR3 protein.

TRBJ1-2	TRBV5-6	ASSLRGQGYGYT
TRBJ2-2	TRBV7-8	ASSFPIAGGPTGELF
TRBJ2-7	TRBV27	ASSARLATLYEQY
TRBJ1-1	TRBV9	ASSVATGGTEAF
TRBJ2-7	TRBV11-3	ASSFATGGPYEQY
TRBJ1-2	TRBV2	ASSVSRGDSGYT
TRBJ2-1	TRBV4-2	ASSQDQGGAYNEQF
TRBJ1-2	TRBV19	ASSSQAGTTANYGYT
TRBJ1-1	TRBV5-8	ARLRPGQGAKNTEAF
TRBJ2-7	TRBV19	ASRLAGGNEQY
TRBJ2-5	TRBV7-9	ASSPKGAVQETQY
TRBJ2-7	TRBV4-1	ASSQDFFVSGRGQATYEQY
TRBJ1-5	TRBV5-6	ASSSGQGAWRNQPQH
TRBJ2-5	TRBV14	ASSQGTWGVRETQY
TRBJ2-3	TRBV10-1	ASSESYRVGGEGLADTQY
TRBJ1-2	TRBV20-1	TTDSPNGYT
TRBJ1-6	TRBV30	AWSVRGRYNSPLH
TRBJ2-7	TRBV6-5	ASSPSRVSSYEQY
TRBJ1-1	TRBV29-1	SVGTGGNTEAF